The clone carrying this TCR beta chain was seen once. Its specificity is unknown. The data originate from a study of cytomegalovirus exposure and HLA in healthy donors. Study as a whole: In a later analysis, it was reported that the 120 validation repertoires had been produced on the same platform as the roughly 700 repertoires belonging to the first cohort. Points from the study as a whole: In vitro testing confirmed a few CMV-associated chains as specific for CMV antigens.

Trimming cost V 2 bases and J 6 bases; bases outside gene matches: 14. The CDR3 runs to 17 residues. Per the germline V gene, CDR1 is SEHNR and CDR2 is FQNEAQ (reference sequence). Data came from immunoSEQ multiplex PCR; TCRdb stores just in-frame clones and leaves some out. This sample has around 200,000 clones, with approximately 84% found just once. The sequenced sample was PBMCs. The TCR originated in a woman under 30 in good health and CMV-seropositive. The chain combines TRBV7-9 with TRBJ2-3; 7 bases fit TRBD2. The DNA of the CDR3 is TGTGCCAGCAGCTTAATCTCAGCGGGGAATATTGGGGATACGCAGTATTTT. Translated, it gives CASSLISAGNIGDTQYF.